Following are 22 T cell receptor beta chains from one sample sequenced in a study of shared clonotypes between healthy human individuals. Measured with immunoSEQ multiplex PCR; TCRdb has only the in-frame clones, and not every one. The sample holds hundreds of thousands of clones, approximately 74% seen once. Specimen: memory CD4+ T cells sorted from blood. Noted subset: CD45RA-negative fraction. All receptors derive from a woman in her twenties or thirties in good health.

DNA for the CDR3: TGTGCCAGTGTTTCGTCAGGGAACATTCAGTACTTC. This codes for CASVSSGNIQYF. The chain employs TRBV19 and TRBJ2-4; tentative D call: TRBD1 (5 bases). The CDR3 contains 12 residues. Germline V CDR1 and CDR2: LNHDA, SQIVND (reference sequence). With 8 bases removed from V and 7 bases from J, the gap between germline ends came to 12 bases.

V is TRBV18 and J is TRBJ1-2, with D perhaps matching TRBD1 (6 bases). The CDR3 consists of 16 residues. Trimming left V 3 bases short and J 5 bases short, with 19 bases between. Per germline, CDR1 KGHSH and CDR2 LQKENI. CDR3 sequence: CASSPPGGQGVYGYTF. The CDR3 region has the DNA TGTGCCAGCTCACCTCCGGGGGGCCAGGGTGTTTATGGCTACACCTTC.

This chain links TRBV5-4 with TRBJ2-3; 13 bases align to TRBD2. This CDR3 spans 16 amino acids. Germline CDR1 SGHNT, CDR2 YYREEE (reference sequence). V dropped 4 bases and J dropped 3; count of bases not matched to a gene: 5. The CDR3 DNA reads as TGTGCCAGCAGCCTTGGGACTAGCGGGATGACAGATACGCAGTATTTT. Translating gives CASSLGTSGMTDTQYF. Filled out from reference TRBV5-4 and TRBJ2-3, the complete variable domain reads ETGVTQSPTHLIKTRGQQVTLRCSSQSGHNTVSWYQQALGQGPQFIFQYYREEENGRGNFPPRFSGLQFPNYSSELNVNALELDDSALYLCASSLGTSGMTDTQYFGPGTRLTVL.

This clone appeared a single time. Other DNA sequences of this sample code for an identical CDR3. The V call is TRBV27, the J call TRBJ1-2, with TRBD1 matching 8 bases. Germline V CDR1 and CDR2: MNHEY, SMNVEV (reference sequence). The CDR3 consists of 16 residues. Losses at the gene ends were 3 bases for V and 2 bases for J; bases not matched to a gene: 8. The DNA of the CDR3 is TGTGCCAGCAGTTTTTTGGGGACAGGAGTCAACTATGGCTACACCTTC. Translated, it gives CASSFLGTGVNYGYTF.

The genes are TRBV21-1 and TRBJ2-7; the table gives TRBD2 as D, unverified against the DNA. TRBV21-1 is noted as a pseudogene. This CDR3 is built from 15 residues. CDR3 loop: CASRDWDCPSYEQYF. CDR3 nucleotides: TGTGCCAGCAGAGATTGGGACTGCCCCTCCTACGAGCAGTACTTC.

Note on this clone: The sample has other DNA sequences that encode this CDR3 too. The chain employs TRBV11-2 and TRBJ2-1; 7 nucleotides match TRBD2. The germline V gene encodes CDR1 SGHAT and CDR2 FQNNGV. Unmatched junction bases numbered 2, after V lost 0 bases and J lost 3 bases. There are 15 residues in the CDR3. For the CDR3, the DNA is TGTGCCAGCAGCTTAGAGGGCGGGAGCTACAATGAGCAGTTCTTC. Its protein is CASSLEGGSYNEQFF.

As DNA, the CDR3 is TGCGCCAGCCGAATCTTAGGGGCCTCGGACAGCCTGAGCTATGGCTACACCTTC. It encodes CASRILGASDSLSYGYTF. This chain connects TRBV5-1 to TRBJ1-2; D may be TRBD1 (6 bases). The CDR3 length is 18 residues. The germline gives CDR1 SGHRS, CDR2 YFSETQ. Trimming pared 7 bases from V and 4 bases from J, leaving 29 bases between.

The rearrangement uses TRBV28 and TRBJ2-1; 8 bases line up with TRBD2. V lost 6 bases, J lost 4 bases, and 8 bases stayed unmatched. This CDR3 contains 15 residues. Germline V gives CDR1 MDHEN, CDR2 SYDVKM. The CDR3 loop is CASSSLADFYNEQFF. The CDR3 DNA sequence: TGTGCCAGCAGCTCACTAGCGGATTTTTACAATGAGCAGTTCTTC.

The sample holds a few counts of this clone. This chain uses TRBV27 with TRBJ2-1, with D possibly being TRBD1 (5 bases). The CDR3 sequence is 15 residues long. Trimming shortened V by 5 bases and J by 10 bases, and 21 bases separated the two germline ends. Germline-derived CDR1 and CDR2 are MNHEY and SMNVEV (reference sequence). In DNA form, the CDR3 reads TGTGCCAGCAGTCCTCGGGCTATAGGGGTATTCGAGCAGTTCTTC. Its protein product is CASSPRAIGVFEQFF.

The chain has TRBV28 and TRBJ2-7, with D unresolved. Germline CDR1 reads MDHEN; CDR2 reads SYDVKM. The CDR3 is 13 amino acids. V was cut by 5 bases and J by 6 bases, with 14 bases left in between. The CDR3 coding sequence is TGTGCCAGCAGTGGGCGGATACCCGGCGAGCAGTACTTC. Amino acids: CASSGRIPGEQYF.

The chain uses TRBV6-5 and TRBJ2-7; no definite D call. V shed 1 base and J shed 1 base, with 11 bases lying between them. Looked up from germline, CDR1 is MNHEY and CDR2 is SVGAGI. The CDR3 is 15 residues long. The chain's CDR3 is CASSYYPARSYEQYF. The CDR3 coding sequence is TGTGCCAGCAGTTACTATCCCGCCAGATCCTACGAGCAGTACTTC.

The chain uses TRBV4-2 and TRBJ2-3; D unclear. The germline CDR1 and CDR2 sequences are LGHNA and YNFKEQ. The length of the CDR3 is 15 residues. Between the trimmed V and J ends, which lost 0 bases and 2 bases, there was a span of 9 bases. CDR3 sequence reads: CASSQDRVDTDTQYF. For the CDR3, the DNA is TGTGCCAGCAGCCAAGATCGAGTGGACACAGATACGCAGTATTTT.

The chain uses TRBV10-2 and TRBJ2-7; tentative D call: TRBD2 (6 bases). The germline CDR1 and CDR2 sequences are WSHSY and SAAADI. V shed 3 bases and J shed 5 bases, with 20 bases lying between them. There are 16 residues in the CDR3. The CDR3 nucleotides read TGCGCCAGCAGTGACCGGGGAGGAGCGCTGATGGACGAGCAGTACTTC. This sequence encodes CASSDRGGALMDEQYF.

The chain recombines TRBV30 with TRBJ2-7; D not certain. This CDR3 is 11 amino acids long. Germline V gene sequence: CDR1 GTSNPN, CDR2 SVGIG (reference sequence). Trimming removed 0 bases at V and 5 bases at J, with 5 bases between. The CDR3 loop reads CAWSVNDEQYF. In DNA form, the CDR3 reads TGTGCCTGGAGTGTAAATGACGAGCAGTACTTC.

The CDR3 nucleotides are TGTGCCTGGAGCCCCGGGACCACAAGCTCCTACGAGCAGTACTTC. It specifies CAWSPGTTSSYEQYF. The rearrangement uses TRBV30 and TRBJ2-7; D might be TRBD1 or TRBD2, each matching 5 bases. The CDR3 has 15 amino acids. Trimming shortened V by 3 bases and J by 0 bases, and 15 bases separated the two germline ends. Germline CDR1 reads GTSNPN; CDR2 reads SVGIG (reference sequence).

The chain has TRBV29-1 and TRBJ2-5; 8 nucleotides match TRBD1. This CDR3 comprises 12 residues. V shed 3 bases, J shed 5 bases, and the junction held 2 bases outside the gene matches. The germline V gene has CDR1 SQVTM and CDR2 ANQGSEA. The CDR3 sequence is CSVDRGHETQYF. CDR3 in DNA: TGCAGCGTTGACAGGGGGCACGAGACCCAGTACTTC.

The rearrangement uses TRBV28 and TRBJ1-1; the D gene is possibly TRBD1 (6 bases). V was cut by 5 bases and J by 1 base, with 14 bases left in between. The CDR3 sequence is 15 residues long. From germline, CDR1 is MDHEN and CDR2 SYDVKM. The CDR3 region is CASSGLWTENTEAFF. CDR3 nucleotides: TGTGCCAGCAGTGGGCTCTGGACAGAGAACACTGAAGCTTTCTTT. Full variable domain (outside the CDR3, taken from reference TRBV28 and TRBJ1-1): DVKVTQSSRYLVKRTGEKVFLECVQDMDHENMFWYRQDPGLGLRLIYFSYDVKMKEKGDIPEGYSVSREKKERFSLILESASTNQTSMYLCASSGLWTENTEAFFGQGTRLTVV.

The chain recombines TRBV11-3 with TRBJ2-2, with 8 bases identical to TRBD1. CDR3 length equals 16 residues. Germline V CDR1 and CDR2: SGHNT, YENEEA. V was clipped by 1 base and J by 1 base; unmatched bases: 2. The CDR3 is CASSLAGTGNTGELFF. As DNA, the CDR3 is TGTGCCAGCAGCTTAGCGGGGACAGGGAACACCGGGGAGCTGTTTTTT.

This CDR3 reads CASSLAFGTGNTGELFF. CDR3 nucleotide sequence: TGTGCCAGCAGCTTGGCGTTTGGGACAGGCAACACCGGGGAGCTGTTTTTT. V and J are TRBV5-8 and TRBJ2-2, with 8 bases identical to TRBD1. V lost 0 bases, J lost 2 bases, and 6 bases stayed unmatched. Per germline, CDR1 SGHTS and CDR2 YDEGEE. The CDR3 spans 17 residues.

The chain employs TRBV7-6 and TRBJ2-3; 9 bases fit TRBD1. The germline CDR1 and CDR2 sequences are SGHVS and FNYEAQ. This CDR3 is 17 amino acids long. After removal of 1 base from V and 2 bases from J, the junction contained 7 bases not matched to a gene. DNA for the CDR3: TGTGCCAGCAGCTTAGGGCCGGGACAGGGTAACACAGATACGCAGTATTTT. Translated: CASSLGPGQGNTDTQYF. The full variable domain, its missing parts supplied by reference TRBV7-6 and TRBJ2-3, is GAGVSQSPRYKVTKRGQDVALRCDPISGHVSLYWYRQALGQGPEFLTYFNYEAQQDKSGLPNDRFSAERPEGSISTLTIQRTEQRDSAMYRCASSLGPGQGNTDTQYFGPGTRLTVL.

The CDR3 DNA reads TGTGCCAGCAGTGCCGGTCCCAGGTCGCGCTATGGCTACACCTTC. Its translation: CASSAGPRSRYGYTF. This chain uses TRBV6-5 with TRBJ1-2; no reliable D call. Trimming pared 5 bases from V and 4 bases from J, leaving 17 bases between. Germline V gene data show CDR1 as MNHEY and CDR2 as SVGAGI. CDR3 size: 15 residues.

This clone was detected ten times or more. The V gene is TRBV10-3, the J gene TRBJ1-4; no firm D call. Trimming took off 0 bases at V and 7 bases at J, with 3 bases between the two ends. Germline V CDR1 and CDR2: ENHRY, SYGVKD. CDR3 length equals 12 residues. The CDR3 loop is CAISESAEKLFF. Here the CDR3 DNA reads TGTGCCATCAGTGAGTCAGCTGAAAAACTGTTTTTT.